The 27 T cell receptor beta chains listed next were all sequenced from one sample in a study of blood T cell repertoires in COVID-19. TCRdb keeps only in-frame clones here, not all; method: immunoSEQ multiplex PCR. The table shows 11,000 to 15,000 clones, with about nine tenths occurring only once. Sequences were obtained from peripheral blood. All receptors derive from a human donor in a cohort sampled during active COVID-19.

V usage is TRBV27 and J usage is TRBJ1-5; TRBD1 is a possible D gene (5 bases). The CDR3 has 14 residues. Looked up from germline, CDR1 is MNHEY and CDR2 is SMNVEV (reference sequence). Trimming cost V 5 bases and J 7 bases, with 15 bases left between them. This chain's CDR3 is CASSPRREGQPQHF. The CDR3 DNA reads TGTGCCAGCAGTCCGAGGAGGGAGGGGCAGCCCCAGCATTTT.

The sample holds one count of this clone. This rearrangement joins TRBV27 to TRBJ2-2; TRBD2 might be the D (7 bases). The germline CDR1 and CDR2 sequences are MNHEY and SMNVEV (reference sequence). V was clipped by 2 bases and J by 4 bases, with 20 bases between them. The CDR3 has 18 residues. CDR3 coding DNA: TGTGCCAGCAGTTTACGGGCTAGGGGGGGCGCGGGCACCGGGGAGCTGTTTTTT. It encodes CASSLRARGGAGTGELFF.

The chain is built from TRBV5-1 and TRBJ2-1; 7 nucleotides align to TRBD1. Germline-derived CDR1 and CDR2 are SGHRS and YFSETQ. V was pared by 4 bases and J by 8 bases, with 9 bases of the junction left unmatched. The CDR3 contains 14 residues. Here the CDR3 DNA reads TGCGCCAGCAGCAGGGCAGGGGGTAGGGATGAGCAGTTCTTC. Residues: CASSRAGGRDEQFF.

The chain links TRBV7-9 to TRBJ2-1, with 15 bases aligning to TRBD2. V shed 10 bases and J 8 bases; nucleotides not matched to a gene: 6. Germline V lookup: CDR1 SEHNR, CDR2 FQNEAQ (reference sequence). This CDR3 has 14 residues. CDR3 region: CAKGGLAGGDEQFF. CDR3 in DNA: TGTGCCAAGGGAGGACTAGCGGGAGGGGATGAGCAGTTCTTC.

V is TRBV9 and J is TRBJ2-1, with D unresolved. Trimming pared 5 bases from V and 5 bases from J, leaving 14 bases between. The CDR3 runs 14 residues. The germline V gene has CDR1 SGDLS and CDR2 YYNGEE. The DNA of the CDR3 is TGTGCCAGCAGTTGGCAGGTACACGACAATGAGCAGTTCTTC. It specifies CASSWQVHDNEQFF. Full variable domain (rest looked up from reference TRBV9 and TRBJ2-1): DSGVTQTPKHLITATGQRVTLRCSPRSGDLSVYWYQQSLDQGLQFLIQYYNGEERAKGNILERFSAQQFPDLHSELNLSSLELGDSALYFCASSWQVHDNEQFFGPGTRLTVL.

This rearrangement joins TRBV28 to TRBJ1-3; D is possibly TRBD1 (5 bases). Germline values: CDR1 MDHEN, CDR2 SYDVKM. This CDR3 has 13 amino acids. Trimming took 6 bases from V and 9 from J, leaving 15 bases between them. CDR3 DNA sequence: TGTGCCAGCAGGGTCAGGATAAGGGGCACCATATATTTT. It codes for CASRVRIRGTIYF. Full variable domain (remainder filled in from reference TRBV28 and TRBJ1-3): DVKVTQSSRYLVKRTGEKVFLECVQDMDHENMFWYRQDPGLGLRLIYFSYDVKMKEKGDIPEGYSVSREKKERFSLILESASTNQTSMYLCASRVRIRGTIYFGEGSWLTVV.

This chain links TRBV18 with TRBJ1-2, with 9 bases that match TRBD1. Germline trimming cut 6 bases from V and 6 bases from J; bases unmatched to any gene: 8. From germline, CDR1 is KGHSH and CDR2 LQKENI. There are 14 residues in the CDR3. The CDR3: CASSGTGKGDGYTF. Here the CDR3 DNA reads TGTGCCAGCTCGGGGACAGGGAAAGGGGATGGCTACACCTTC.

This rearrangement joins TRBV7-2 to TRBJ2-7, with a possible D match to TRBD2 (5 bases). The CDR3 has 15 residues. Germline CDR1 and CDR2: SGHTA and FQGNSA. V dropped 5 bases and J dropped 0 bases, with 14 bases sitting between them. The CDR3 DNA follows: TGTGCCAGCAGCCCCGGACTCGAGAGCTCCTACGAGCAGTACTTC. This sequence encodes CASSPGLESSYEQYF.

For the CDR3, the DNA is TGTGCCAGTAGTCCTACCCCCTCTGGAAACACCATATATTTT. Translating gives CASSPTPSGNTIYF. The chain has TRBV19 and TRBJ1-3; D remains ambiguous. Trimming stripped 5 bases from V and 0 bases from J, with 8 bases between. Germline V CDR1 and CDR2: LNHDA, SQIVND (reference sequence). The CDR3 totals 14 residues.

The chain carries TRBV2 and TRBJ2-1; 10 bases match TRBD1. CDR3 length: 16 amino acids. Losses at the gene ends were 4 bases for V and 5 bases for J; bases not matched to a gene: 8. In germline, CDR1 is SNHLY, CDR2 FYNNEI. CDR3 nucleotides: TGTGCCAGCAGTGGGAGGGACAGGGGTAGCGACAATGAGCAGTTCTTC. It encodes CASSGRDRGSDNEQFF.

The rearrangement links TRBV2 to TRBJ1-2, with D uncertain. The length of the CDR3 is 13 residues. In germline, CDR1 is SNHLY, CDR2 FYNNEI. V gave up 3 bases and J gave up 4 bases, with 9 bases separating them. CDR3 sequence (DNA): TGTGCCAGCAGTGAGGGCCGTACCTATGGCTACACCTTC. Its protein is CASSEGRTYGYTF.

The chain carries TRBV7-8 and TRBJ2-7; 7 bases match TRBD1. From germline, CDR1 is SGHVS and CDR2 FQNEAQ. Unmatched junction bases numbered 4, after V lost 5 bases and J lost 3 bases. The CDR3 sequence is 13 residues long. CDR3 coding DNA: TGTGCCAGCAGCCCGACAGGGAACTACGAGCAGTACTTC. It encodes CASSPTGNYEQYF.

The chain couples TRBV6-1 to TRBJ2-1; 9 positions match TRBD2. With V trimmed by 3 bases and J by 9 bases, 6 bases remained unmatched. CDR1 is MNHNS and CDR2 is SASEGT in the germline V gene. CDR3 length equals 14 residues. The CDR3 sequence is CASSEAGGPFEQFF. Written as DNA, the CDR3 is TGTGCCAGCAGTGAGGCGGGAGGGCCTTTTGAGCAGTTCTTC.

J is TRBJ2-3 and V is TRBV20-1; TRBD2 matches at 11 bases. CDR1 and CDR2 (germline): DFQATT, SNEGSKA (reference sequence). V lost 3 bases to trimming and J lost 3 bases; unmatched junction nucleotides: 11. The CDR3 length is 17 residues. The CDR3 bases are TGCAGTGCTAGTCTATGGGGTAGCGGGAGGGGTACAGATACGCAGTATTTT. As protein: CSASLWGSGRGTDTQYF.

CDR3: CASSLGLAGATDTQYF. The DNA of the CDR3 is TGTGCCAGCAGCTTGGGGCTAGCGGGAGCCACAGATACGCAGTATTTT. This chain joins TRBV5-6 and TRBJ2-3; 10 nucleotides line up with TRBD2. The CDR3 is 16 amino acids. V shed 0 bases and J 2 bases; nucleotides not matched to a gene: 3. Germline-derived CDR1 and CDR2 are SGHDT and YYEEEE.

In its sample, this clone was seen once. The chain has TRBV24-1 and TRBJ2-7, with no clear D. Germline assignment: CDR1 KGHDR and CDR2 SFDVKD. CDR3 length: 14 amino acids. V was pared by 3 bases and J by 2 bases, with 10 bases between. The DNA of the CDR3 is TGTGCCACCAGTGATGCTAGACCGCCCTACGAGCAGTACTTC. Translating it yields CATSDARPPYEQYF.

The chain carries TRBV18 and TRBJ2-3, with 9 positions matching TRBD1. V dropped 5 bases and J dropped 6; count of bases not matched to a gene: 12. The CDR3 spans 16 residues. Germline V lookup: CDR1 KGHSH, CDR2 LQKENI. The CDR3 protein is CASSSGRQGGMDTQYF. For the CDR3, the DNA is TGTGCCAGCTCATCGGGGCGACAGGGGGGCATGGATACGCAGTATTTT.

This clone occurred once. The chain carries TRBV11-2 and TRBJ2-1, with TRBD2 matching over 9 bases. The germline gives CDR1 SGHAT, CDR2 FQNNGV. The CDR3 runs 15 residues. V shed 5 bases, J shed 2 bases, and the junction held 4 bases outside the gene matches. The DNA of the CDR3 is TGTGCCAGCAGCGTTATAGCGGGAGCCTACAATGAGCAGTTCTTC. It yields the protein CASSVIAGAYNEQFF.

The chain carries TRBV30 and TRBJ2-3, with 7 bases matching TRBD2. The CDR3 is made up of 16 amino acids. Germline V lookup: CDR1 GTSNPN, CDR2 SVGIG (reference sequence). Unmatched junction bases numbered 8, after V lost 2 bases and J lost 0 bases. CDR3 bases: TGTGCCTGGAGTATCGGTATTAGCGGGAGCACAGATACGCAGTATTTT. This encodes CAWSIGISGSTDTQYF.

The chain carries TRBV4-2 and TRBJ2-1; TRBD2 matches at 8 bases. The V gene's germline CDR1 is LGHNA and CDR2 YNFKEQ. After removal of 8 bases from V and 2 bases from J, the junction contained 5 bases not matched to a gene. The CDR3 is 14 amino acids. Written as DNA, the CDR3 is TGTGCCAGCCAGACTAGCGCCCCCTACAATGAGCAGTTCTTC. This sequence encodes CASQTSAPYNEQFF.

The rearrangement links TRBV28 to TRBJ2-7; tentative D call: TRBD1 (5 bases). The germline V gene has CDR1 MDHEN and CDR2 SYDVKM. Trimming stripped 5 bases from V and 1 base from J, with 18 bases between. The CDR3 is made up of 16 amino acids. In DNA form, the CDR3 reads TGTGCCAGCAGTGGTCGACAGCCGCCACAATCCTACGAGCAGTACTTC. Translated: CASSGRQPPQSYEQYF.

The chain employs TRBV9 and TRBJ1-2, with 8 bases lining up with TRBD1. Germline assignment: CDR1 SGDLS and CDR2 YYNGEE. The CDR3 is 17 amino acids. V dropped 0 bases and J dropped 3; count of bases not matched to a gene: 10. The CDR3, as DNA: TGTGCCAGCAGCGTAGATACAGGGGGTACCCGGCACTATGGCTACACCTTC. It yields the protein CASSVDTGGTRHYGYTF.

This clone turned up a few times. The J gene is TRBJ1-1, the V gene TRBV12-3 or TRBV12-4; D uncertain. The CDR3 has 13 residues. Trimming shortened V by 7 bases and J by 4 bases, and 13 bases separated the two germline ends. CDR3 region: CASTLQLGTEAFF. The CDR3 DNA is TGTGCCAGCACCCTACAGCTTGGCACTGAAGCTTTCTTT.

The V gene is TRBV28, the J gene TRBJ2-2; 7 bases map to TRBD2. This CDR3 is 16 amino acids long. Germline V gene lookup returns CDR1 MDHEN and CDR2 SYDVKM. The junction had 11 bases not matched to a gene; V was cut back by 6 bases and J by 4 bases. CDR3 residues: CASSLLSGISTGELFF. In DNA, the CDR3 is TGTGCCAGCAGCTTGCTAAGCGGGATCTCCACCGGGGAGCTGTTTTTT.

This sequence joins TRBV3-1 (or the pseudogene TRBV3-2) and TRBJ2-3; 7 nucleotides match TRBD2. CDR1 is LGHDT, CDR2 YNNKEL, per germline (reference sequence). The CDR3 consists of 15 residues. Trimming cost V 1 base and J 6 bases; bases outside gene matches: 7. The chain's CDR3 is CASSQARLAADTQYF. The CDR3 DNA reads as TGTGCCAGCAGCCAAGCCCGCCTAGCGGCGGATACGCAGTATTTT.

In DNA, the CDR3 is TGTGCCAGCAGCCCCCTACCGGGACTAGCGGGAGGTGGGACTGAGCAGTTCTTC. Protein: CASSPLPGLAGGGTEQFF. The chain couples TRBV7-6 to TRBJ2-1; 15 bases agree with TRBD2. V dropped 5 bases and J dropped 9; count of bases not matched to a gene: 14. CDR1 is SGHVS, CDR2 FNYEAQ, per germline. The CDR3 runs 18 residues.

This chain uses TRBV28 with TRBJ2-7; 10 bases are a match to TRBD1. V lost 6 bases to trimming and J lost 6 bases; unmatched junction nucleotides: 5. The germline V gene has CDR1 MDHEN and CDR2 SYDVKM. This CDR3 spans 13 amino acids. The CDR3 here is CASRRQGAPEQYF. The CDR3 nucleotides read TGTGCCAGCAGACGACAGGGGGCGCCCGAGCAGTACTTC.